This T cell receptor beta chain derives from a study of beta chain features in type 1 diabetes. This clone was recorded a few times. Its specificity is not known. Broader study findings: Sequencing of cDNA might inflate the share of cells that strongly express TCR. TCRB CDR3s from Type 1 diabetes patients were moderately but significantly shorter in all four CD4+ subsets.

Expressed TCRB transcripts were sequenced, since all the RNA that had been isolated was reverse transcribed. Some clones are missing from TCRdb's copy, which holds only in-frame ones; the method was immunoSEQ multiplex PCR. This table holds more than 300,000 clones, 9.3% found once. The sequence came from a young man with type 1 diabetes. Source material: central memory CD4+ T cells from blood.

The CDR3: CASSFEDRARQPQHF. The CDR3, as DNA: TGTGCCAGCAGCTTTGAAGACAGGGCACGGCAGCCCCAGCATTTT. V gene TRBV7-8 combines with J gene TRBJ1-5; 7 bases map to TRBD1. The V gene's germline CDR1 is SGHVS and CDR2 FQNEAQ. Unmatched junction bases numbered 9, after V lost 3 bases and J lost 7 bases. The CDR3 has 15 amino acids.